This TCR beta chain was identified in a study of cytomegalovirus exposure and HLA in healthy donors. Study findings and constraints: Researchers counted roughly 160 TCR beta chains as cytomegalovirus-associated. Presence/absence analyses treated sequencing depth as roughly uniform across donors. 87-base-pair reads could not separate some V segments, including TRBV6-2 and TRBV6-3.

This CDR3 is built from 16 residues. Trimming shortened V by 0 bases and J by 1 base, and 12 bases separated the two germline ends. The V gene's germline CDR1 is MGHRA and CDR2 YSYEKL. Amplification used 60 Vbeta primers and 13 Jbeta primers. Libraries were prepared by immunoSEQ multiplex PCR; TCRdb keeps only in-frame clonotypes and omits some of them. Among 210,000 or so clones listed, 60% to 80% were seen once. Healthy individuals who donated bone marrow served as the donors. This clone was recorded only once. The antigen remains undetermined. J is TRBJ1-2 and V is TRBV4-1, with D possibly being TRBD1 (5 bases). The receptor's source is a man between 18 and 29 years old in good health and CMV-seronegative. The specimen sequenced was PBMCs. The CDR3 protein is CASSQDAGGSNYGYTF. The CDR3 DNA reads TGCGCCAGCAGCCAAGACGCCGGGGGAAGTAACTATGGCTACACCTTC.